This is a list of T cell receptor beta chains from one sample in a study of T cell responses to AZD1222 COVID-19 vaccine. The repertoire was sequenced with immunoSEQ multiplex PCR; TCRdb's copy has only in-frame clones and lacks some. The table includes fewer than 200,000 clones, about 90% detected once. This material consisted of peripheral blood, taken 28 days after the second dose of the MenACWY control vaccine. These receptors were taken from an adult who received the MenACWY meningococcal vaccine as a control. Each CDR3 is given with its conserved first and last residue. Fields, in order: J gene, clone size, D gene, V gene, CDR3 protein, CDR3 DNA. The D gene is left open where the match is weak. Expanded clones get a size class; other rows say once, few or many, or leave the size out.

TRBJ1-1	-	TRBD1	TRBV7-9	CASGTGGTEAFF	TGTGCCAGCGGGACAGGAGGGACTGAAGCTTTCTTT
TRBJ2-1	-	TRBD2	TRBV10-3	CAIRIGLGDEQFF	TGTGCCATCAGGATTGGACTAGGCGATGAGCAGTTCTTC
TRBJ1-2	-	TRBD1	TRBV7-9	CASSLVGQGVYGYTF	TGTGCCAGCAGCTTAGTGGGACAGGGTGTCTATGGCTACACCTTC
TRBJ2-5	-	TRBD2	TRBV6-2/TRBV6-3	CASSYTGLAGKETQYF	TGTGCCAGCAGTTACACGGGACTAGCGGGGAAAGAGACCCAGTACTTC
TRBJ2-1	-	-	TRBV29-1	CSVASGGSTHHNEQFF	TGCAGCGTTGCGTCGGGCGGCAGTACCCATCACAATGAGCAGTTCTTC
TRBJ2-1	once	-	TRBV4-1	CASSSDPVVYNEQFF	TGCGCCAGCAGTTCAGACCCGGTTGTCTACAATGAGCAGTTCTTC
TRBJ1-1	-	TRBD1	TRBV29-1	CSVSTGGDTEAFF	TGCAGCGTTTCAACAGGGGGGGACACTGAAGCTTTCTTT
TRBJ1-5	-	-	TRBV30	CAWSVGEAPQHF	TGTGCCTGGAGTGTCGGAGAGGCGCCCCAGCATTTT
TRBJ1-2	-	-	TRBV14	CASSPDTNYGYTF	TGTGCCAGCAGCCCGGACACTAACTATGGCTACACCTTC
TRBJ1-6	-	-	TRBV7-2	CASSLQGSNSPLHF	TGTGCCAGCAGCTTACAGGGTAGTAATTCACCCCTCCACTTT
TRBJ2-1	once	-	TRBV7-9	CASSLPGIHEQFF	TGTGCCAGCAGCTTACCAGGGATCCATGAGCAGTTCTTC
TRBJ1-1	-	TRBD1	TRBV6-2/TRBV6-3	CASSATGLAEAFF	TGTGCCAGCAGCGCGACAGGGTTGGCTGAAGCTTTCTTT
TRBJ2-1	-	TRBD1	TRBV28	CASRPEGASGGAIF	TGTGCCAGCAGACCCGAGGGGGCTTCAGGGGGCGCGATCTTC
TRBJ2-7	-	-	TRBV3-1/TRBV3-2	CASSRGGPPYEQYF	TGTGCCAGCAGCCGGGGAGGTCCTCCCTACGAGCAGTACTTC
TRBJ2-7	-	TRBD2	TRBV27	CASSRGTSGSYEQYF	TGTGCCAGCAGCCGGGGGACTAGCGGGTCCTACGAGCAGTACTTC
TRBJ1-1	-	-	TRBV12-3/TRBV12-4	CASSRGTEAFF	TGTGCCAGCAGCAGAGGGACTGAAGCTTTCTTT
TRBJ2-7	once	-	TRBV12-3/TRBV12-4	CASSPYRVLEQYF	TGTGCCAGCAGCCCCTACAGGGTACTCGAGCAGTACTTC
TRBJ2-1	-	TRBD2	TRBV5-1	CASSFGTSGGGEQFF	TGCGCCAGCAGCTTTGGGACTAGCGGAGGGGGGGAGCAGTTCTTC
TRBJ2-3	-	-	TRBV2	CASGSVLGTDTQYF	TGTGCCAGCGGTAGCGTCCTTGGGACAGATACGCAGTATTTT
TRBJ2-1	-	TRBD1	TRBV18	CASSSLTGVDEQFF	TGTGCCAGCTCATCCCTTACAGGGGTGGATGAGCAGTTCTTC
TRBJ2-7	-	TRBD2	TRBV9	CASSPGRLAGYEQYF	TGTGCCAGCAGCCCTGGGAGGCTAGCGGGCTACGAGCAGTACTTC
TRBJ2-7	-	TRBD2	TRBV5-4	CASSPWPTGTSGTYEQYF	TGTGCCAGCAGCCCGTGGCCCACCGGGACTAGCGGGACCTACGAGCAGTACTTC
TRBJ1-1	-	-	TRBV19	CASSPRQANTEAFF	TGTGCCAGTAGTCCCCGACAGGCTAACACTGAAGCTTTCTTT
TRBJ1-1	-	TRBD1	TRBV11-2	CASSARTGTAEAFF	TGTGCCAGCAGCGCCAGAACCGGGACAGCCGAAGCTTTCTTT
TRBJ2-4	-	-	TRBV6-2/TRBV6-3	CASSSTGTPDIQYF	TGTGCCAGCAGCTCCACCGGGACCCCGGACATTCAGTACTTC
TRBJ2-2	-	TRBD2	TRBV7-9	CASIATSGRGIGELFF	TGTGCCAGCATCGCCACTAGCGGGAGGGGTATCGGGGAGCTGTTTTTT
TRBJ1-2	once	TRBD1	TRBV5-1	CASSLEPNGDSYGYTF	TGCGCCAGCAGCTTGGAACCAAACGGGGACAGCTATGGCTACACCTTC
TRBJ2-2	-	-	TRBV7-3	CASSSYTGELFF	TGTGCCAGCAGCTCGTACACCGGGGAGCTGTTTTTT
TRBJ2-3	-	TRBD2	TRBV5-1	CASSLGLAGEVDTQYF	TGCGCCAGCAGCTTGGGACTAGCGGGAGAGGTGGATACGCAGTATTTT
TRBJ2-2	-	-	TRBV28	CASSFPQGWGSGELFF	TGTGCCAGCAGTTTCCCCCAGGGATGGGGATCCGGGGAGCTGTTTTTT
TRBJ2-6	-	-	TRBV6-1	CASSEQYSGANVLTF	TGTGCCAGCAGTGAACAGTACTCTGGGGCCAACGTCCTGACTTTC
TRBJ2-2	-	-	TRBV7-2	CASSNSNTGELFF	TGTGCCAGCAGCAACAGTAACACCGGGGAGCTGTTTTTT
TRBJ1-2	-	-	TRBV6-1	CASSELAGLDGYTF	TGTGCCAGCAGTGAACTTGCGGGGCTAGACGGCTACACCTTC
TRBJ2-3	-	TRBD1	TRBV7-9	CASLEGTGADTQYF	TGTGCCTCCCTGGAGGGGACAGGGGCAGATACGCAGTATTTT
TRBJ2-1	-	-	TRBV5-4	CASGPPSRYREQFF	TGTGCCAGCGGACCCCCCTCTCGTTATCGTGAGCAGTTCTTC
TRBJ2-7	-	-	TRBV3-1/TRBV3-2	CASSQGVQGRHEQYF	TGTGCCAGCAGCCAAGGGGTCCAGGGGAGGCACGAGCAGTACTTC
TRBJ2-2	-	-	TRBV28	CATWQVQRTTGELFF	TGTGCCACCTGGCAGGTACAGAGGACTACCGGGGAGCTGTTTTTT
TRBJ1-2	few	-	TRBV7-9	CASSPSQGGYTF	TGTGCCAGCAGCCCCAGCCAAGGGGGCTACACCTTC
TRBJ1-5	-	-	TRBV2	CASMSDLGQPQHF	TGTGCCAGCATGAGCGATCTTGGCCAGCCCCAGCATTTT
TRBJ1-2	-	TRBD1	TRBV28	CASRVGSGTGLYGYTF	TGTGCCAGCAGGGTAGGTTCCGGGACAGGGCTCTATGGCTACACCTTC
TRBJ2-1	-	-	TRBV7-2	CASSSMAVQYNEQFF	TGTGCCAGCAGCTCGATGGCGGTTCAGTACAATGAGCAGTTCTTC
TRBJ1-5	-	-	TRBV6-5	CASSYGSNQPQHF	TGTGCCAGCAGTTACGGGTCCAATCAGCCCCAGCATTTT
TRBJ1-2	-	-	TRBV28	CASSLHQYGYTF	TGTGCCAGCAGTTTGCATCAGTATGGCTACACCTTC
TRBJ2-1	few	TRBD2	TRBV11-2	CASSPIAGAASYNEQFF	TGTGCCAGCAGCCCTATAGCGGGGGCGGCTTCCTACAATGAGCAGTTCTTC
TRBJ1-5	-	-	TRBV6-1	CASSEGVWDTLTRAGNQPQHF	TGTGCCAGCAGTGAAGGGGTCTGGGACACCCTGACTCGGGCGGGCAATCAGCCCCAGCATTTT
TRBJ2-3	-	-	TRBV5-1	CASSPTDTDTQYF	TGCGCCAGCAGCCCGACAGACACAGATACGCAGTATTTT
TRBJ2-6	once	-	TRBV5-4	CASSLLRSGANVLTF	TGTGCCAGCAGCTTGCTACGCTCTGGGGCCAACGTCCTGACTTTC
TRBJ1-2	-	TRBD1	TRBV28	CASSSYVGQGAWGYTF	TGTGCCAGCAGTTCCTACGTAGGACAGGGGGCATGGGGCTACACCTTC
TRBJ2-7	-	-	TRBV30	CAWSSGNSYEQYF	TGTGCCTGGAGTTCGGGGAACTCCTACGAGCAGTACTTC
TRBJ1-2	-	-	TRBV27	CASGRTASRGGYTF	TGTGCCAGCGGGAGAACGGCGTCAAGGGGGGGCTACACCTTC
TRBJ1-5	-	-	TRBV28	CASSTTNQPQHF	TGTGCCAGCAGTACTACCAATCAGCCCCAGCATTTT
TRBJ2-1	-	-	TRBV28	CASSRGGISYNEQFF	TGTGCCAGCTCCCGGGGCGGAATCTCCTACAATGAGCAGTTCTTC